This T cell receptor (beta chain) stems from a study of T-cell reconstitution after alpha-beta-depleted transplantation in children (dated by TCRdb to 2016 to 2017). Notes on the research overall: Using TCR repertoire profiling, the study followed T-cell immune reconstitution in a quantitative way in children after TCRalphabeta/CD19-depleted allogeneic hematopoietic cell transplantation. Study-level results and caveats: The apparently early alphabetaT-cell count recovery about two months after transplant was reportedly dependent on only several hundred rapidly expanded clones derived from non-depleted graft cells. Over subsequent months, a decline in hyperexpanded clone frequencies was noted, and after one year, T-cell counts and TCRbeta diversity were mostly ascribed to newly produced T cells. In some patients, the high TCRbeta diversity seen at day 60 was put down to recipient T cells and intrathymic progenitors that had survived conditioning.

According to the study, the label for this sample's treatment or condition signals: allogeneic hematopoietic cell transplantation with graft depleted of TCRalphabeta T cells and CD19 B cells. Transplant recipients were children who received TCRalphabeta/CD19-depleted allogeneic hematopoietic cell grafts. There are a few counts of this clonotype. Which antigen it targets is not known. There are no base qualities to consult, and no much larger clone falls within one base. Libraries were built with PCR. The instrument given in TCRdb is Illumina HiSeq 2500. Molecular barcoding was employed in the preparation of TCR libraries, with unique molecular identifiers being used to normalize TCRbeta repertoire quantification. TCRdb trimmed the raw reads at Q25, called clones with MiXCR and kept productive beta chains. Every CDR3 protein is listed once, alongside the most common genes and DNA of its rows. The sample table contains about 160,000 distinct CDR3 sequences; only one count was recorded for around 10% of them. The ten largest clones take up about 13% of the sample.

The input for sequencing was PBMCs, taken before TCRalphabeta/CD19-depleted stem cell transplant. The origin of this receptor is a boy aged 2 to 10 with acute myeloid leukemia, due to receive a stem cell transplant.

CDR3 protein: CAWTSGHEQFF. The sequenced DNA: TGTGCCTGGACGTCAGGGCATGAGCAGTTCTTC. The V and J genes are TRBV30 and TRBJ2-1; D gene: possibly TRBD1, on 5 matching bases. V and J are truncated by 4 bases and 8 bases respectively, leaving an intervening sequence of 9 bases. The germline V gene (reference sequence) provides CDR1 GTSNPN and CDR2 SVGIG. Including cysteine and phenylalanine, the CDR3 has 11 amino acids. Of the read, only the CDR3 DNA is kept; its 33 bases are in frame from base 1. The reference TRBV30 and TRBJ2-1 proteins fill in what lies around the CDR3, so the full variable domain reads SQTIHQWPATLVQPVGSPLSLECTVEGTSNPNLYWYRQAAGRGLQLLFYSVGIGQISSEVPQNLSASRPQDRQFILSSKKLLLSDSGFYLCAWTSGHEQFFGPGTRLTVL.